This TCR beta chain was recorded in a study of OX40 agonist ivuxolimab in advanced cancers. Study results and caveats: Also present in some nonresponders was a low level of normalized T-cell clonal expansion.

Note on this clone: Its antigen is unidentified.

V was pared by 2 bases and J by 1 base, with 5 bases between. This CDR3 region has 13 residues. Germline loops: CDR1 MGHRA, CDR2 YSYEKL. Profiling relied on immunoSEQ multiplex PCR, and the TCRdb table lists in-frame clones only, not all of them. Among 55,000 to 80,000 clones, about four fifths were seen once, and the ten largest hold 1%. Specimen: CD4+ or CD8+ T cells sorted from blood, collected in a trial of the OX40 agonist ivuxolimab. This TCR was sampled from an adult with an advanced solid tumor such as melanoma, head and neck, liver or kidney cancer. The chain couples TRBV4-1 to TRBJ1-1; D gene uncertain. The CDR3 coding sequence is TGCGCCAGCAGCCAACGAAGGAACACTGAAGCTTTCTTT. Protein sequence: CASSQRRNTEAFF.